This TCR beta chain is from a study of T cell responses to AZD1222 COVID-19 vaccine. Overall study findings and caveats: Just six or seven AZD1222 recipients tested seropositive at baseline. White British donors predominated, females outnumbered males, and clonal diversity was possibly underestimated. Spike-specific TCR breadth and depth went up after people got two AZD1222 doses.

As for this clone: The target antigen is unknown.

V lost 0 bases and J 1 base, leaving 5 bases between the germline ends. This CDR3 has 14 amino acids. CDR1 is SGHRS and CDR2 is YFSETQ in the germline V gene. The assay was immunoSEQ multiplex PCR, and TCRdb's table has in-frame clones only and misses some. Here the sample spans roughly 120,000 clones, about 90% being singletons. The sample here was peripheral blood, taken on day 0 of AZD1222 vaccination. This TCR was sampled from an adult in good health. The chain employs TRBV5-1 and TRBJ1-3; no definite D call. The CDR3 sequence: CASSLGVSGNTIYF. In nucleotides, the CDR3 is TGCGCCAGCAGCTTGGGGGTTTCTGGAAACACCATATATTTT.